The 27 T cell receptor beta chains reported below all come from one sample, sequenced in a study of OX40 agonist ivuxolimab in advanced cancers. Profiling relied on immunoSEQ multiplex PCR, and the TCRdb table lists in-frame clones only, not all of them. This repertoire shows about 89,000 clones, roughly 93% found once; its top ten account for around 0.72%. This sample comprised CD4+ or CD8+ T cells sorted from blood, obtained in a trial of the OX40 agonist ivuxolimab. The receptors here all came from an adult with an advanced solid tumor such as melanoma, head and neck, liver or kidney cancer.

The V gene is TRBV2, the J gene TRBJ1-2; D not certain. The CDR3 has 14 amino acids. CDR1 SNHLY and CDR2 FYNNEI come from the germline V gene. V lost 6 bases and J lost 4, with 15 bases in between. The CDR3 coding sequence is TGTGCCAGCAGATCGGACGGAGCCTTCTATGGCTACACCTTC. Translated: CASRSDGAFYGYTF.

The chain uses TRBV28 and TRBJ1-5, with D possibly being TRBD1 (5 bases). Germline V gene sequence: CDR1 MDHEN, CDR2 SYDVKM. Trimming removed 2 bases at V and 0 bases at J, with 23 bases between. CDR3 size: 20 residues. Here the CDR3 DNA reads TGTGCCAGCAGTTTACCGGGTGCAGGGAGAGGAGAATATAGCAATCAGCCCCAGCATTTT. This encodes CASSLPGAGRGEYSNQPQHF.

This clone was counted between two and nine times. V and J are TRBV30 and TRBJ1-1, with a tentative D call TRBD1 (5 bases). Germline V gene data show CDR1 as GTSNPN and CDR2 as SVGIG (reference sequence). V was clipped by 0 bases and J by 12 bases, with 20 bases between them. The CDR3 has 14 amino acids. The CDR3 coding sequence is TGTGCCTGGAGTGTAAGGGGATTGGGCAGAGGGACTTTCTTT. Its translation: CAWSVRGLGRGTFF.

The chain employs TRBV5-5 and TRBJ1-5; D unresolved. V was trimmed by 1 base and J by 5 bases, leaving 7 bases between them. This CDR3 spans 13 amino acids. Germline values: CDR1 SGHKS, CDR2 YYEKEE (reference sequence). The CDR3 protein is CASSLSLDQPQHF. CDR3 in DNA: TGTGCCAGCAGCTTGAGTTTGGATCAGCCCCAGCATTTT.

This chain joins TRBV28 and TRBJ1-4; 12 nucleotides agree with TRBD1. The CDR3 runs to 14 residues. Germline loops: CDR1 MDHEN, CDR2 SYDVKM. V dropped 8 bases and J dropped 8; count of bases not matched to a gene: 6. CDR3: CASGTGGYGEKLFF. In DNA, the CDR3 is TGTGCCAGCGGGACAGGGGGCTACGGGGAAAAACTGTTTTTT.

The V and J genes are TRBV29-1 and TRBJ1-1; TRBD1 aligns across 7 bases. The germline CDR1 and CDR2 sequences are SQVTM and ANQGSEA. V was clipped by 0 bases and J by 5 bases; unmatched bases: 3. CDR3 length equals 13 residues. For the CDR3, the DNA is TGCAGCGTTGAAGAAGGGGGCCGGACTGAAGCTTTCTTT. It yields the protein CSVEEGGRTEAFF.

V gene TRBV19 combines with J gene TRBJ1-5, with no clear D. The CDR3 runs to 14 residues. In germline, CDR1 is LNHDA, CDR2 SQIVND (reference sequence). V was pared by 2 bases and J by 7 bases, with 12 bases between. This chain's CDR3 is CASSIPGLSQPQHF. In DNA form, the CDR3 reads TGTGCCAGTAGTATACCGGGGTTGAGCCAGCCCCAGCATTTT.

The chain uses TRBV6-1 and TRBJ1-1, with D unresolved. CDR1 MNHNS and CDR2 SASEGT come from the germline V gene. The CDR3 length is 14 residues. The V end lost 7 bases, the J end lost 1 base, and 13 bases lay between the germline ends. The CDR3 coding sequence is TGTGCCAGCACTTTCAGCTCAAAGAACACTGAAGCTTTCTTT. Protein sequence: CASTFSSKNTEAFF.

V usage is TRBV15 and J usage is TRBJ2-7, with 9 nucleotides matching TRBD1. The CDR3 is made up of 15 amino acids. Per germline, CDR1 LNHNV and CDR2 YYDKDF (reference sequence). V was clipped by 0 bases and J by 4 bases; unmatched bases: 4. The DNA for the CDR3 is TGTGCCACCAGCAGAGATTGGGACAGGGCTTACGAGCAGTACTTC. The encoded protein is CATSRDWDRAYEQYF.

This chain connects TRBV6-1 to TRBJ2-2; TRBD1 matches at 8 bases. Germline V CDR1 and CDR2: MNHNS, SASEGT. This CDR3 contains 14 residues. V trimming: 5 bases; J trimming: 5 bases; junction bases outside the gene matches: 4. The CDR3 nucleotides are TGTGCCAGCAGTTTCCGACAGGGGACCGGGGAGCTGTTTTTT. Translating gives CASSFRQGTGELFF.

The V call is TRBV2, the J call TRBJ2-7, with 7 bases matching TRBD2. There are 15 residues in the CDR3. Germline loops: CDR1 SNHLY, CDR2 FYNNEI. V gave up 6 bases and J gave up 6 bases; unmatched junction bases: 14. The CDR3 protein is CASRVTSLSRLEQYF. The CDR3 bases are TGTGCCAGCAGGGTGACTAGCTTATCGAGGCTCGAGCAGTACTTC.

CDR3 in amino acids: CASSLDLVTGELFF. The CDR3 nucleotides are TGCGCCAGCAGCTTGGATCTAGTGACCGGGGAGCTGTTTTTT. This chain uses TRBV5-1 with TRBJ2-2; D gene ambiguous. The CDR3 length is 14 residues. Trimming stripped 0 bases from V and 5 bases from J, with 8 bases between. The germline V gene has CDR1 SGHRS and CDR2 YFSETQ.

This clone was observed once. J is TRBJ2-2 and V is TRBV6-6; TRBD1 matches 9 bases. The germline V gene encodes CDR1 MNHNY and CDR2 SVGAGI (reference sequence). The CDR3 runs 13 residues. V lost 9 bases, J lost 7 bases, and 6 bases stayed unmatched. CDR3 sequence (DNA): TGTGCCAGTTCCGACAGGGGGGTCGGGGAGCTGTTTTTT. Translated, it gives CASSDRGVGELFF.

The CDR3 spells CASSPMRSTDTQYF. The CDR3 DNA sequence: TGTGCCAGCAGCCCCATGCGGTCCACAGATACGCAGTATTTT. The chain has TRBV7-3 and TRBJ2-3; D remains ambiguous. The CDR3 length is 14 residues. Trimming shortened V by 5 bases and J by 2 bases, and 11 bases separated the two germline ends. CDR1 is SGHTA and CDR2 is FQGTGA in the germline V gene.

CDR3: CASSSGAGSSYNEQFF. CDR3 sequence (DNA): TGTGCCAGCAGCTCGGGAGCGGGGAGCTCCTACAATGAGCAGTTCTTC. The chain uses TRBV5-6 and TRBJ2-1; 7 bases align to TRBD2. The CDR3 has 16 residues. The V and J ends lost 3 bases and 0 bases, in that order; junction bases with no gene match: 6. Germline V gene lookup returns CDR1 SGHDT and CDR2 YYEEEE. Based on the CDR3 plus reference TRBV5-6 and TRBJ2-1, the full variable domain is DAGVTQSPTHLIKTRGQQVTLRCSPKSGHDTVSWYQQALGQGPQFIFQYYEEEERQRGNFPDRFSGHQFPNYSSELNVNALLLGDSALYLCASSSGAGSSYNEQFFGPGTRLTVL.

The J gene is TRBJ1-2, the V gene TRBV29-1; D perhaps matches TRBD1 (5 bases). V was pared by 8 bases and J by 0 bases, with 10 bases between. The germline CDR1 and CDR2 sequences are SQVTM and ANQGSEA. The CDR3 covers 12 residues. The CDR3 region is CSSVTANYGYTF. CDR3 DNA: TGCAGCTCCGTGACAGCTAACTATGGCTACACCTTC.

The V call is TRBV2, the J call TRBJ2-5, with D hard to call. Judging by the DNA end, TRBJ2-7 fits better; the J call may be wrong. The CDR3 is 11 amino acids. Per the germline V gene, CDR1 is SNHLY and CDR2 is FYNNEI. As DNA, the CDR3 is TGTGCCAGCAGGAACCCCTACGAGCAGTACTTC. Its translation is CASRNPYEQYF.

The chain uses TRBV4-3 and TRBJ2-7; D perhaps matches TRBD2 (5 bases). Trimming removed 1 base from V and 3 bases from J, with 7 bases in between. Germline V lookup: CDR1 LGHNA, CDR2 YSLEER. The CDR3 covers 13 residues. The CDR3 spells CASSQARGYEQYF. The CDR3 bases are TGCGCCAGCAGCCAAGCTCGGGGCTACGAGCAGTACTTC.

This clone was found once. The V call is TRBV7-6, the J call TRBJ1-2, with D maybe TRBD1 (6 bases). The CDR3 is 15 residues long. Germline V CDR1 and CDR2: SGHVS, FNYEAQ. The V and J ends lost 5 bases and 3 bases respectively, with 16 bases between them. The CDR3 sequence is CASSPGAGGDYGYTF. The CDR3 DNA is TGTGCCAGCAGCCCGGGGGCGGGGGGCGACTATGGCTACACCTTC.

This clone has a single count. The chain combines TRBV4-3 with TRBJ2-1; 7 nucleotides align to TRBD2. Looked up from germline, CDR1 is LGHNA and CDR2 is YSLEER. J was trimmed by 8 bases and V by 1 base; bases with no gene match: 5. The CDR3 is 14 residues long. The CDR3 region has the DNA TGCGCCAGCAGCCAAGGACTAGCTCCCGATGAGCAGTTCTTC. This gives the protein CASSQGLAPDEQFF.

V gene TRBV4-3 combines with J gene TRBJ2-7, with 8 bases identical to TRBD2. Unmatched junction bases numbered 8, after V lost 1 base and J lost 3 bases. From germline, CDR1 is LGHNA and CDR2 YSLEER. The CDR3 loop spans 16 amino acids. CDR3 DNA: TGCGCCAGCAGCCAAGGAGGACTAGCCGAGATCTACGAGCAGTACTTC. Its protein is CASSQGGLAEIYEQYF.

The chain links TRBV15 to TRBJ2-5; TRBD2 matches at 9 bases. Germline V gene data show CDR1 as LNHNV and CDR2 as YYDKDF (reference sequence). The length of the CDR3 is 16 residues. Trimming cost V 5 bases and J 4 bases; bases outside gene matches: 11. The CDR3 nucleotides read TGTGCCACCAGCCCAGGAGGGGGCGGGAGGGCAGAGACCCAGTACTTC. Residues: CATSPGGGGRAETQYF.

Here the CDR3 DNA reads TGCGCCAGCAGCGATCAAACAGGGGGCACTGAAGCTTTCTTT. Amino acids: CASSDQTGGTEAFF. This chain joins TRBV5-1 and TRBJ1-1; 8 bases line up with TRBD1. The CDR3 totals 14 residues. Germline CDR1 and CDR2: SGHRS and YFSETQ. V was clipped by 4 bases and J by 4 bases; unmatched bases: 6.

The CDR3 DNA sequence: TGCGCCAGCAGCTTGGATGGGACAGGGGGCAATCAGCCCCAGCATTTT. Translated: CASSLDGTGGNQPQHF. The rearrangement joins TRBV5-1 to TRBJ1-5, with 10 positions matching TRBD1. Germline lookup yields CDR1 SGHRS and CDR2 YFSETQ. V gave up 0 bases and J gave up 2 bases; unmatched junction bases: 2. The CDR3 loop spans 16 amino acids.

The chain has TRBV9 and TRBJ2-3, with 8 positions matching TRBD2. There are 15 residues in the CDR3. CDR1 and CDR2 (germline): SGDLS, YYNGEE. V shed 3 bases, J shed 5 bases, and the junction held 8 bases outside the gene matches. The CDR3 loop reads CASSASGTSRDTQYF. The CDR3 region has the DNA TGTGCCAGCAGCGCATCCGGGACTAGTAGAGATACGCAGTATTTT.

The rearrangement joins TRBV6-5 to TRBJ1-1; unclear D gene. Per the germline V gene, CDR1 is MNHEY and CDR2 is SVGAGI. V was cut by 2 bases and J by 0 bases, with 7 bases left in between. The CDR3 sequence is 14 residues long. CDR3 in DNA: TGTGCCAGCAGTTACGAGGGAATGAACACTGAAGCTTTCTTT. It is translated as CASSYEGMNTEAFF.

The rearrangement uses TRBV11-2 and TRBJ1-1; TRBD1 is a possible D gene (5 bases). Trimming pared 5 bases from V and 3 bases from J, leaving 16 bases between. The CDR3 loop spans 15 amino acids. The V gene's germline CDR1 is SGHAT and CDR2 FQNNGV. The CDR3 bases are TGTGCCAGCAGCCCCACCTGGGGGGTGGACACTGAAGCTTTCTTT. Protein product: CASSPTWGVDTEAFF. The variable domain in full, completed from reference TRBV11-2 and TRBJ1-1, reads EAGVAQSPRYKIIEKRQSVAFWCNPISGHATLYWYQQILGQGPKLLIQFQNNGVVDDSQLPKDRFSAERLKGVDSTLKIQPAKLEDSAVYLCASSPTWGVDTEAFFGQGTRLTVV.